One sample yielded the 14 T cell receptor beta chains listed below, sequenced in a study of CD8 T cells in ankylosing spondylitis. The antigens for these receptors are not known. Study results and caveats: Ankylosing spondylitis blood appeared to carry a characteristic TCR beta motif of roughly eight highly homologous variants.

One entry per CDR3 protein results from TCRdb running MiXCR on the 5' RACE reads. Of under 950,000 distinct CDR3 sequences listed, around 19% are singletons. The sequenced sample consisted of blood, either unsorted or a sorted T cell fraction (not recorded which). Receptors originate from a male donor with ankylosing spondylitis.

The chain uses TRBV2 and TRBJ2-7; tentative D call: TRBD1 (6 bases). CDR1 and CDR2 from the germline V gene are SNHLY and FYNNEI. V lost 4 bases and J 0 bases, leaving 13 bases between the germline ends. This CDR3 comprises 15 residues. The CDR3 loop reads CASSGVTGGSYEQYF. Written as DNA, the CDR3 is TGTGCCAGCAGTGGTGTGACAGGCGGCTCCTACGAGCAGTACTTC.

The chain has TRBV9 and TRBJ2-2, with 7 bases matching TRBD1. Trimming at V came to 7 bases and at J to 5 bases, leaving 5 bases not matched to a gene. There are 13 residues in the CDR3. In germline, CDR1 is SGDLS, CDR2 YYNGEE. Here the CDR3 DNA reads TGTGCCAGCCGGGACAGCCAAACCGGGGAGCTGTTTTTT. This translates into CASRDSQTGELFF.

The table lists this clonotype with many counts. V and J are TRBV12-3 or TRBV12-4 and TRBJ1-5; D unresolved. The CDR3 runs to 14 residues. The V end lost 8 bases, the J end lost 5 bases, and 16 bases lay between the germline ends. The CDR3: CASPDPGSYQPQHF. The CDR3 DNA sequence: TGTGCCAGCCCCGACCCCGGGAGCTATCAGCCCCAGCATTTT.

V usage is TRBV10-3 and J usage is TRBJ2-7, with D uncertain. V was trimmed by 5 bases and J by 0 bases, leaving 11 bases between them. Germline V gene data show CDR1 as ENHRY and CDR2 as SYGVKD. This CDR3 comprises 14 residues. The DNA for the CDR3 is TGTGCCATCAGTTCCGACCATAGCTCCTACGAGCAGTACTTC. Its protein is CAISSDHSSYEQYF.

A few counts support this clonotype. The chain carries TRBV29-1 and TRBJ2-5; D is possibly TRBD2 (6 bases). Germline lookup yields CDR1 SQVTM and CDR2 ANQGSEA. The CDR3 spans 12 residues. V shed 6 bases and J shed 0 bases, with 8 bases lying between them. The CDR3: CSVEGYQETQYF. The CDR3 region has the DNA TGCAGCGTGGAGGGTTACCAAGAGACCCAGTACTTC. Together with reference TRBV29-1 and TRBJ2-5, the CDR3 gives the full variable domain: SAVISQKPSRDICQRGTSLTIQCQVDSQVTMMFWYRQQPGQSLTLIATANQGSEATYESGFVIDKFPISRPNLTFSTLTVSNMSPEDSSIYLCSVEGYQETQYFGPGTRLLVL.

There are a few counts of this clonotype. The genes are TRBV4-2 and TRBJ2-1; D may be TRBD2 (5 bases). V was trimmed by 0 bases and J by 4 bases, leaving 16 bases between them. There are 17 residues in the CDR3. Germline CDR1 is LGHNA and CDR2 is YNFKEQ. The CDR3 loop reads CASSQDPASRGYNEQFF. The DNA of the CDR3 is TGTGCCAGCAGCCAAGATCCGGCGTCCCGAGGGTACAATGAGCAGTTCTTC.

This clonotype was found a few times. The chain employs TRBV29-1 and TRBJ2-1; TRBD2 is a possible D gene (7 bases). In germline, CDR1 is SQVTM, CDR2 ANQGSEA. This CDR3 region has 12 residues. Trimming removed 7 bases from V and 15 bases from J, with 22 bases in between. CDR3 region: CSASLTGGRLFF. DNA of the CDR3: TGCAGCGCCTCATTGACGGGGGGCCGGTTGTTCTTC.

This chain links TRBV12-3 or TRBV12-4 with TRBJ2-7; 13 positions agree with TRBD2. The CDR3 has 17 amino acids. The J segment lost 0 bases and the V segment lost 6 bases, leaving 8 bases of the junction unmatched. This CDR3 is CASSPGTSGIVSYEQYF. In DNA form, the CDR3 reads TGTGCCAGCAGCCCCGGGACTAGCGGGATAGTCTCCTACGAGCAGTACTTC.

This clonotype was counted ten times or more. CDR3 coding DNA: TGCGCCAGCAGTGAAGAAGGGACAGGCAACCTAGGCTACACCTTC. Translated: CASSEEGTGNLGYTF. This chain links TRBV5-1 with TRBJ1-2; 8 nucleotides match TRBD1. The length of the CDR3 is 15 residues. Germline V gene data show CDR1 as SGHRS and CDR2 as YFSETQ. J gave up 8 bases and V 5 bases, and 14 bases lay outside the gene matches.

This clonotype was picked up a small number of times. The chain couples TRBV18 to TRBJ2-1; TRBD2 matches 8 bases. CDR3 length equals 17 residues. The germline V gene encodes CDR1 KGHSH and CDR2 LQKENI. Germline trimming cut 3 bases from V and 5 bases from J; bases unmatched to any gene: 12. The CDR3 coding sequence is TGTGCCAGCTCACCCTCTACTAAGCGGGGGCCGCACAATGAGCAGTTCTTC. Amino acid sequence: CASSPSTKRGPHNEQFF.

This clonotype was recorded at least ten times. This chain links TRBV11-2 with TRBJ2-2; D perhaps matches TRBD1 (6 bases). This CDR3 spans 15 amino acids. Germline V gives CDR1 SGHAT, CDR2 FQNNGV. Trimming removed 8 bases at V and 2 bases at J, with 15 bases between. The CDR3 sequence is CASRKQGSNTGELFF. The CDR3 nucleotides are TGTGCCAGCCGAAAACAGGGCAGTAACACCGGGGAGCTGTTTTTT.

This clonotype was picked up many times. J is TRBJ2-3 and V is TRBV6-4; 9 bases line up with TRBD2. Trimming took 4 bases from V and 5 from J; bases not matched to a gene: 7. The CDR3 is 15 amino acids. The germline V gene has CDR1 MRHNA and CDR2 SNTAGT. In DNA, the CDR3 is TGTGCCAGCAGTGGTAGTAGCGGGAGTGGAGATACGCAGTATTTT. Translated: CASSGSSGSGDTQYF.

This clonotype has a count of ten or more. The chain couples TRBV20-1 to TRBJ2-1; 8 nucleotides match TRBD2. Germline CDR1 reads DFQATT; CDR2 reads SNEGSKA (reference sequence). The CDR3 contains 14 residues. With V trimmed by 5 bases and J by 6 bases, 9 bases remained unmatched. The CDR3 protein is CSAPPPGGANEQFF. The CDR3 DNA reads TGCAGTGCTCCCCCTCCGGGAGGGGCCAATGAGCAGTTCTTC.

CDR3 nucleotides: TGTGCCAGCAGCCCGATAGGGAGTGTGAACACTGAAGCTTTCTTT. It is translated as CASSPIGSVNTEAFF. The chain joins TRBV7-9 to TRBJ1-1; D call uncertain. The V gene lost 5 bases and the J gene lost 0 bases, with 13 bases spanning the gap. The germline V gene encodes CDR1 SEHNR and CDR2 FQNEAQ (reference sequence). This CDR3 is 15 amino acids long.